The sequence of this T cell receptor (beta chain) was determined in a study of Ad26.COV2.S vaccination and SARS-CoV-2 variants. Study context: The study gave Ad26.COV2.S intramuscularly, once or twice 56 days apart.

TCRdb's table, derived via immunoSEQ multiplex PCR, lists solely in-frame clones and lacks some. This table has about 680,000 clones, 80% to 90% appearing once. In germline, CDR1 is SGHRS, CDR2 YFSETQ. The CDR3 consists of 16 residues. The V end lost 0 bases, the J end lost 2 bases, and 11 bases lay between the germline ends. Points from the study as a whole: With respect to non-spike TCR breadth, vaccine and placebo recipients were similar. Post-vaccination breadth of spike-specific CD8+ and CD4+ T cell responses was reportedly substantial. It was vaccine recipients, not placebo recipients, who had the higher spike-specific TCR breadth.

Described treatment: about 20 received Ad26.COV2.S at low or high dose, single or two shots; about 5 received placebo; per-sample allocation not given. Day 63 after the first vaccine or placebo injection was the time point for sampling. Comment on this clone: The antigen remains unidentified.

The clonotype comes from a person between 18 and 65 years old who received the Ad26.COV2.S COVID-19 vaccine or a placebo. The input for sequencing was peripheral blood, taken in a trial of Ad26.COV2.S vaccine versus placebo. V is TRBV5-1 and J is TRBJ2-2; D possibly corresponds to TRBD2 (5 bases). CDR3 amino acids: CASSLAPGSNTGELFF. CDR3 nucleotides: TGCGCCAGCAGCTTGGCCCCGGGGTCTAACACCGGGGAGCTGTTTTTT.